Listed here are 8 T cell receptor beta chains from one sample, sequenced in a study of graft-versus-host responses after intestinal transplantation. Profiling relied on immunoSEQ multiplex PCR, and the TCRdb table lists in-frame clones only, not all of them. The sample includes roughly 1,700 clones, 85% to 95% of them seen just once. Sequencing used PBMCs, obtained 16 days after intestinal transplant. These receptors originate from a human patient who received an intestinal transplant, so some T cells may come from the graft donor.

The chain uses TRBV6-6 and TRBJ2-3; 7 bases are shared with TRBD1. CDR3 length: 16 amino acids. The germline gives CDR1 MNHNY, CDR2 SVGAGI (reference sequence). Trimming removed 7 bases from V and 1 base from J; junction bases left unmatched: 11. The CDR3 DNA reads TGTGCCAGCACAGAGGGGGCAGGGTGGGGCACAGATACGCAGTATTTT. Protein sequence: CASTEGAGWGTDTQYF.

The chain carries TRBV4-1 and TRBJ2-6; D possibly corresponds to TRBD1 (5 bases). CDR3 length equals 16 residues. Germline V lookup: CDR1 MGHRA, CDR2 YSYEKL. The germline V and J ends were trimmed by 1 base and 0 bases, with 7 bases remaining between them. The CDR3 sequence is CASSQVDSSGANVLTF. The CDR3, as DNA: TGCGCCAGCAGCCAAGTAGACAGCTCTGGGGCCAACGTCCTGACTTTC.

This rearrangement joins TRBV7-3 to TRBJ2-3; 10 bases map to TRBD2. This CDR3 comprises 13 residues. V lost 5 bases and J lost 4; bases outside the gene matches: 0. Germline loops: CDR1 SGHTA, CDR2 FQGTGA. The CDR3 loop reads CASSLAGADTQYF. In DNA, the CDR3 is TGTGCCAGCAGCCTAGCGGGAGCAGATACGCAGTATTTT.

The chain is built from TRBV10-3 and TRBJ2-3; TRBD2 matches 12 bases. This CDR3 contains 14 residues. Germline CDR1 is ENHRY and CDR2 is SYGVKD. V gave up 10 bases and J gave up 2 bases; unmatched junction bases: 4. The CDR3 DNA reads as TGTGCCACGCGGACTAGCGGGGACACAGATACGCAGTATTTT. Translated: CATRTSGDTDTQYF.

This chain links TRBV6-6 with TRBJ2-7; perhaps TRBD1 as D (6 bases). Per germline, CDR1 MNHNY and CDR2 SVGAGI (reference sequence). The CDR3 spans 13 residues. Trimming removed 5 bases at V and 3 bases at J, with 11 bases between. CDR3 residues: CASSPAGDYEQYF. CDR3 DNA sequence: TGTGCCAGCAGTCCCGCAGGGGACTACGAGCAGTACTTC.

This chain uses TRBV2 with TRBJ1-5; a weak D match, TRBD1 (6 bases). CDR1 and CDR2 (germline): SNHLY, FYNNEI. This CDR3 has 16 amino acids. Trimming pared 2 bases from V and 1 base from J, leaving 12 bases between. The CDR3: CASSEWGHQSNQPQHF. Written as DNA, the CDR3 is TGTGCCAGCAGTGAATGGGGACATCAAAGCAATCAGCCCCAGCATTTT.

The rearrangement uses TRBV29-1 and TRBJ2-7; D is ambiguous. This CDR3 contains 12 residues. Germline CDR1 SQVTM, CDR2 ANQGSEA. Trimming pared 3 bases from V and 0 bases from J, leaving 6 bases between. The CDR3 here is CSVDMDSYEQYF. In nucleotides, the CDR3 is TGCAGCGTTGACATGGACTCCTACGAGCAGTACTTC.

The CDR3 loop reads CASSWKPGLTNMGAFF. CDR3 in DNA: TGTGCCAGCAGCTGGAAACCGGGACTTACCAACATGGGAGCTTTCTTT. The chain carries TRBV13 and TRBJ1-1, with D possibly matching TRBD1 (5 bases). Germline V CDR1 and CDR2: PRHDT, FYEKMQ (reference sequence). V lost 4 bases and J lost 10, with 25 bases in between. The CDR3 spans 16 residues. Complete variable domain (other parts from reference TRBV13 and TRBJ1-1): AAGVIQSPRHLIKEKRETATLKCYPIPRHDTVYWYQQGPGQDPQFLISFYEKMQSDKGSIPDRFSAQQFSDYHSELNMSSLELGDSALYFCASSWKPGLTNMGAFFGQGTRLTVV.